The rows below give T cell receptor beta chains drawn from one sample of a study of Graves' ophthalmopathy and Graves' hyperthyroidism. TCRdb recomputed calls from the multiplex PCR reads with MiXCR, one row per CDR3 protein. Among about 380,000 distinct CDR3 sequences listed, 15% were seen once. Sequencing used peripheral blood. Receptors were obtained from a woman aged 18-29 years with stable Graves' hyperthyroidism. Each CDR3 is given with its conserved first and last residue. D genes are given only for firm matches. The size entry is marked missing in some rows and otherwise reads once, few, many or a size class.

d_call	clone_size	v_call	j_call	cdr3_aa	cdr3_nt
-	many	TRBV5-6	TRBJ2-5	CASSLGPEPRETQYF	TGTGCCAGCAGCTTGGGTCCAGAGCCTAGAGAGACCCAGTACTTC
-	many	TRBV20-1	TRBJ2-5	CSASRVGETQYF	TGCAGTGCTAGCCGGGTTGGGGAGACCCAGTACTTC
-	-	TRBV12-3/TRBV12-4	TRBJ1-3	CASSSVSQGVGNTIYF	TGTGCCAGCAGTTCAGTCTCACAGGGTGTTGGAAACACCATATATTTT
-	many	TRBV19	TRBJ1-5	CASSGLRYSNQPQHF	TGTGCCAGTAGTGGGTTGAGGTATAGCAATCAGCCCCAGCATTTT
TRBD1	many	TRBV27	TRBJ2-7	CASSVTGTGFYEQYF	TGTGCCAGCAGTGTAACCGGGACAGGGTTCTACGAGCAGTACTTC
-	few	TRBV7-9	TRBJ2-5	CASSFQGGEETQYF	TGTGCCAGCAGCTTCCAAGGGGGGGAAGAGACCCAGTACTTC
-	few	TRBV11-2	TRBJ1-6	CASLRTSNSPLHF	TGTGCCAGCTTACGGACTTCTAATTCACCCCTCCACTTT
-	many	TRBV6-1	TRBJ1-2	CASSVNREPGYTF	TGTGCCAGCAGTGTAAACAGGGAACCTGGCTACACCTTC
-	many	TRBV12-3/TRBV12-4	TRBJ1-1	CASSLARTTEAFF	TGTGCCAGCAGTCTTGCCAGGACCACTGAAGCTTTCTTT
-	many	TRBV7-9	TRBJ1-2	CASTNPGGADGYTF	TGTGCCAGCACCAACCCGGGGGGCGCCGATGGCTACACCTTC
-	many	TRBV12-3/TRBV12-4	TRBJ1-3	CASTLQGSGNTIYF	TGTGCCAGCACCCTACAGGGCTCTGGAAACACCATATATTTT